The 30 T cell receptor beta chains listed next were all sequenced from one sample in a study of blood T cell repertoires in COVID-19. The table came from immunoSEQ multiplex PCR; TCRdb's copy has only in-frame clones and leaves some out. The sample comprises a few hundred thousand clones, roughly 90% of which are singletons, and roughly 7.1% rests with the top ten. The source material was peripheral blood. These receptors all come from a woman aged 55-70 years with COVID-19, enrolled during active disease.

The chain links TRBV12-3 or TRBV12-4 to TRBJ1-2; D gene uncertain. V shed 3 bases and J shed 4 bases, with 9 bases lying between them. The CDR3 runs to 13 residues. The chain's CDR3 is CASSLGRRYGYTF. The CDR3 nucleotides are TGTGCCAGCAGTTTGGGCCGGCGCTATGGCTACACCTTC.

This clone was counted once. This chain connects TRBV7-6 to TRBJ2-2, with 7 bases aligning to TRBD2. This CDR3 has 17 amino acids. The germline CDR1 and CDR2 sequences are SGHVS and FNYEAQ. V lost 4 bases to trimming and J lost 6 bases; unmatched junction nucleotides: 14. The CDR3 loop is CASSSTGRGFFSGELFF. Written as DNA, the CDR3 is TGTGCCAGCAGCTCCACCGGGCGGGGGTTTTTCTCCGGGGAGCTGTTTTTT. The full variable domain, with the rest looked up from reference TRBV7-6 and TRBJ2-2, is GAGVSQSPRYKVTKRGQDVALRCDPISGHVSLYWYRQALGQGPEFLTYFNYEAQQDKSGLPNDRFSAERPEGSISTLTIQRTEQRDSAMYRCASSSTGRGFFSGELFFGEGSRLTVL.

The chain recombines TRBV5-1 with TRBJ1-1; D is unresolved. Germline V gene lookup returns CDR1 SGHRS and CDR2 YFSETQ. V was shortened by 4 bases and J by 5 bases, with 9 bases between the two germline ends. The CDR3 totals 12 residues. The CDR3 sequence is CASSEARTEAFF. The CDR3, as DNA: TGCGCCAGCAGCGAGGCGAGGACTGAAGCTTTCTTT.

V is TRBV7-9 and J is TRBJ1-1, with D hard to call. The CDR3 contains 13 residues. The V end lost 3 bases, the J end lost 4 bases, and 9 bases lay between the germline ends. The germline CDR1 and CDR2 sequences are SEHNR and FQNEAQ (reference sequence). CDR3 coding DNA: TGTGCCAGCAGCTTGCCCGGAGTCACTGAAGCTTTCTTT. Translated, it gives CASSLPGVTEAFF.

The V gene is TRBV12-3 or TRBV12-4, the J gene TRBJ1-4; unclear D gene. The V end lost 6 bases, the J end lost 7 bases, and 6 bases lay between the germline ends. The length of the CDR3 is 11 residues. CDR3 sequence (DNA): TGTGCCAGCAGCTCGGGTGAAAAACTGTTTTTT. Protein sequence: CASSSGEKLFF.

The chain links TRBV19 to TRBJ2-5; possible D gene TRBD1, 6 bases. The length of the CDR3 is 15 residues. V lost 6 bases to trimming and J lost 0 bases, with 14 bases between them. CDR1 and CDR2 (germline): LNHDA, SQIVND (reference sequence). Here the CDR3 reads CASSQGRVYQETQYF. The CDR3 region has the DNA TGTGCCAGTAGCCAGGGGCGGGTGTACCAAGAGACCCAGTACTTC.

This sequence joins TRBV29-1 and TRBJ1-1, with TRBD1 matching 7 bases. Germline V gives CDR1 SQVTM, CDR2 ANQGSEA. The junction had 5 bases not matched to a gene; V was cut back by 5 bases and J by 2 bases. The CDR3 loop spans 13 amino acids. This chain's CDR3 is CSVFRTGNTEAFF. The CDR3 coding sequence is TGCAGCGTTTTTAGGACAGGAAACACTGAAGCTTTCTTT.

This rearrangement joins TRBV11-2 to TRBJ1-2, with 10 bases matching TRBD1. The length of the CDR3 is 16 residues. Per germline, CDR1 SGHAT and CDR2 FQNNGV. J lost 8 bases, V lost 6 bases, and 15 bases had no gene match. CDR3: CASRLGLAGTGEGYTF. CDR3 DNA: TGTGCCAGCAGATTGGGCCTCGCCGGGACAGGGGAGGGCTACACCTTC.

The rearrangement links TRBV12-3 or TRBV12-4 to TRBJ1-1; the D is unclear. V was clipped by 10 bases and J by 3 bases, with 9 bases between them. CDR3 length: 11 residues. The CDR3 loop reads CATQSYTEAFF. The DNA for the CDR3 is TGTGCCACACAGAGTTACACTGAAGCTTTCTTT.

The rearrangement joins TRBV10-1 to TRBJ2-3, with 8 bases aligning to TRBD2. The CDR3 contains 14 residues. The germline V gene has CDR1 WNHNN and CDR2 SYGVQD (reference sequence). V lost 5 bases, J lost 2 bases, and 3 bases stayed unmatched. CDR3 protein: CASSSGGPTDTQYF. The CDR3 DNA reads TGCGCCAGCAGTAGCGGGGGACCCACAGATACGCAGTATTTT.

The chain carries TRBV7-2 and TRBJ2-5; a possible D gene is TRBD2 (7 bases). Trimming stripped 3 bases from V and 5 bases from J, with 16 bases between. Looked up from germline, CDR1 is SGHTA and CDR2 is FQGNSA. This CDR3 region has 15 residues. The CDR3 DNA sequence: TGTGCCAGCAGCTTCTACTCGCGGGGGCAGGAGACCCAGTACTTC. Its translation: CASSFYSRGQETQYF.

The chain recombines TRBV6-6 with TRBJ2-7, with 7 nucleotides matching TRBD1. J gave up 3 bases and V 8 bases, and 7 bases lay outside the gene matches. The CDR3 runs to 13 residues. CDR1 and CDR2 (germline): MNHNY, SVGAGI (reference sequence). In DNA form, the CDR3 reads TGTGCCAGCGGAGACAGGGCAGTCTACGAGCAGTACTTC. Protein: CASGDRAVYEQYF.

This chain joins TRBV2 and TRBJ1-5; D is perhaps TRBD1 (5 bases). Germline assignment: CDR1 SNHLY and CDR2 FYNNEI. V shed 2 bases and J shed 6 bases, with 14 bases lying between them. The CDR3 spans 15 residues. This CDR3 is CASSEREGRAQPQHF. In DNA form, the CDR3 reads TGTGCCAGCAGTGAAAGGGAGGGGCGGGCTCAGCCCCAGCATTTT. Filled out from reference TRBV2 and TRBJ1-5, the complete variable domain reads EPEVTQTPSHQVTQMGQEVILRCVPISNHLYFYWYRQILGQKVEFLVSFYNNEISEKSEIFDDQFSVERPDGSNFTLKIRSTKLEDSAMYFCASSEREGRAQPQHFGDGTRLSIL.

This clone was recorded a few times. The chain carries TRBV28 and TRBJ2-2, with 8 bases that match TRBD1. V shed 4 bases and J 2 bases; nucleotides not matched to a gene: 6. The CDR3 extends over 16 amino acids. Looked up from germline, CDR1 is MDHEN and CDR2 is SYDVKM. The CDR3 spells CASSSVGQANTGELFF. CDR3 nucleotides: TGTGCCAGCAGTTCGGTGGGACAGGCAAACACCGGGGAGCTGTTTTTT.

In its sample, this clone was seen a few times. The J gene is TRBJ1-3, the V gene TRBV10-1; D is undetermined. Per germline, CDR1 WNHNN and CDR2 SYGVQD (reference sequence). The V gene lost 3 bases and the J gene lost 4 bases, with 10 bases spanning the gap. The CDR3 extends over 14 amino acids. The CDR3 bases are TGCGCCAGCAGTGATGGAGGGATAGGAAACACCATATATTTT. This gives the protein CASSDGGIGNTIYF.

The CDR3 is CASSMRRAGGEQYF. DNA of the CDR3: TGTGCCAGCAGCATGAGGCGGGCAGGGGGCGAGCAGTACTTC. The rearrangement links TRBV11-1 to TRBJ2-7; TRBD1 agrees at 7 bases. This CDR3 comprises 14 residues. V lost 5 bases, J lost 6 bases, and 10 bases stayed unmatched. Looked up from germline, CDR1 is SGHAT and CDR2 is FQDESV (reference sequence).

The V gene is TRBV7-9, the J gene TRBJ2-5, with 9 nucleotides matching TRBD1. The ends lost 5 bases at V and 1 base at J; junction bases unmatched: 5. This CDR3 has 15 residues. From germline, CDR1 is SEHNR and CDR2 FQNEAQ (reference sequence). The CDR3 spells CASSNRGQGQETQYF. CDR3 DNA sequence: TGTGCCAGCAGCAACCGGGGACAGGGCCAAGAGACCCAGTACTTC.

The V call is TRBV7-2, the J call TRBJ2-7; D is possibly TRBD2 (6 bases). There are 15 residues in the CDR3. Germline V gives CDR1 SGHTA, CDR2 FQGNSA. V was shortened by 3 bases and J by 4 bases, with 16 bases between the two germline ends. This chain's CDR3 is CASSFGGVSGYEQYF. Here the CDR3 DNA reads TGTGCCAGCAGCTTCGGCGGGGTGTCGGGGTACGAGCAGTACTTC.

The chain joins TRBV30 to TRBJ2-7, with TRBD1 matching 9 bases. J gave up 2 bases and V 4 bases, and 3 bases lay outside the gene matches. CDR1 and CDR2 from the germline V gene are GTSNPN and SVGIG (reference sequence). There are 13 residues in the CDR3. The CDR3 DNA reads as TGTGCCTGGACATGGACAGGGGCCTACGAGCAGTACTTC. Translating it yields CAWTWTGAYEQYF.

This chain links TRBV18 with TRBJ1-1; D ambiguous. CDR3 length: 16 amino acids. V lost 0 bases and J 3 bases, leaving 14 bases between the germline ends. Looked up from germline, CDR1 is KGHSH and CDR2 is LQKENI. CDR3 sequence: CASSPPLMGSDTEAFF. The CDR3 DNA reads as TGTGCCAGCTCACCACCTCTAATGGGGAGTGACACTGAAGCTTTCTTT.

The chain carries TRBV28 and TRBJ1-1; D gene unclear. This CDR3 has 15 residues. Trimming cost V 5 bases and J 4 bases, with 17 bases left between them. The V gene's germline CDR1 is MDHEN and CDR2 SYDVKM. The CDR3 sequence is CASSLAPVDGTEAFF. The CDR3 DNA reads TGTGCCAGCAGTCTAGCCCCGGTTGATGGCACTGAAGCTTTCTTT.

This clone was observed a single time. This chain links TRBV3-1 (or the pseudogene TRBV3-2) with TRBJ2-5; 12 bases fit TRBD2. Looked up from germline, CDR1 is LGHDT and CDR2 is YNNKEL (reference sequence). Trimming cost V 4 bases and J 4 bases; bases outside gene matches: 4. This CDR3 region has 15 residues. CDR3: CASSPLAGGRETQYF. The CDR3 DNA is TGTGCCAGCAGCCCGCTAGCGGGGGGGCGAGAGACCCAGTACTTC.

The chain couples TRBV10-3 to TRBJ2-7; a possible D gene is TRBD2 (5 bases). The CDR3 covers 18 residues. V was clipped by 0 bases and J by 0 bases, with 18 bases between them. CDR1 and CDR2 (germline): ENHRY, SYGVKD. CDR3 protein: CAISESDWVQRDSYEQYF. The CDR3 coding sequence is TGTGCCATCAGTGAGTCAGACTGGGTACAACGGGACTCCTACGAGCAGTACTTC.

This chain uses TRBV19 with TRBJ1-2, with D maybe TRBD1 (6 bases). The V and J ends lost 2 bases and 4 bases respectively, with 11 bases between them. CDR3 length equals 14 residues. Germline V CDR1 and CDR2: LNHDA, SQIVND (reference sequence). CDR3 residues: CASSIRGGSYGYTF. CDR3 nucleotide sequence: TGTGCCAGTAGTATAAGAGGGGGATCCTATGGCTACACCTTC. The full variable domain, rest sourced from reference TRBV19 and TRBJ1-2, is DGGITQSPKYLFRKEGQNVTLSCEQNLNHDAMYWYRQDPGQGLRLIYYSQIVNDFQKGDIAEGYSVSREKKESFPLTVTSAQKNPTAFYLCASSIRGGSYGYTFGSGTRLTVV.

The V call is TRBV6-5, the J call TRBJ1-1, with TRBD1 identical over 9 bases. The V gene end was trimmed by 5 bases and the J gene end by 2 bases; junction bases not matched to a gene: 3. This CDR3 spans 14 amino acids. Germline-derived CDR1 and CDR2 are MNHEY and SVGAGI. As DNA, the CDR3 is TGTGCCAGCAGTCGGACAGGGGATAACACTGAAGCTTTCTTT. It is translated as CASSRTGDNTEAFF.

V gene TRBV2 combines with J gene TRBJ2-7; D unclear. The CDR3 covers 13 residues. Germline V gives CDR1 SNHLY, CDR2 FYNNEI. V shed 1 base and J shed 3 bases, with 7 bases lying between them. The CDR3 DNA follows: TGTGCCAGCAGTGAAGGTAGAAACTACGAGCAGTACTTC. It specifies CASSEGRNYEQYF.

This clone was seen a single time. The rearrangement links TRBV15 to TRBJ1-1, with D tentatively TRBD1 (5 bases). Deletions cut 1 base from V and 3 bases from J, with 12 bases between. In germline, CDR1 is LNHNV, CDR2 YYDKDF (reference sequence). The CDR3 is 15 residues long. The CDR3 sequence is CATSRGGGGDTEAFF. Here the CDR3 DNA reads TGTGCCACCAGCAGAGGTGGTGGGGGGGACACTGAAGCTTTCTTT.

In DNA, the CDR3 is TGTGCCAGCAGCTTATCATCCGGTTCAGGCTATGGCTACACCTTC. This encodes CASSLSSGSGYGYTF. The V gene is TRBV7-2, the J gene TRBJ1-2; D remains ambiguous. V was cut by 2 bases and J by 4 bases, with 14 bases left in between. CDR3 length equals 15 residues. Germline V gives CDR1 SGHTA, CDR2 FQGNSA.

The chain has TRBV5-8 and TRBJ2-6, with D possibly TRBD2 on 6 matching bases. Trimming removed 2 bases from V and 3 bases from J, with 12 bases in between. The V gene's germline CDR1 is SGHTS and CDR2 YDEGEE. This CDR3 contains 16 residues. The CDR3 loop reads CASSFLRGDGANVLTF. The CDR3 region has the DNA TGTGCCAGCAGCTTTTTGCGCGGGGATGGGGCCAACGTCCTGACTTTC.

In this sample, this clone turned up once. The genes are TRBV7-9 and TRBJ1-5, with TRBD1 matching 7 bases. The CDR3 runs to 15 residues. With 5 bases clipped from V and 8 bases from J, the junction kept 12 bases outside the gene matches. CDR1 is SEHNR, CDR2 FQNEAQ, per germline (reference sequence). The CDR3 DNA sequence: TGTGCCAGCAGCCCACTTCGGACAGGCCCAGAGCCCCAGCATTTT. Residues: CASSPLRTGPEPQHF.